Listed here are 14 T cell receptor beta chains from one sample, sequenced in a study of cytotoxic CD8 clonotypes in ibrutinib-treated CLL. Here immunoSEQ multiplex PCR was the method, and the copy in TCRdb shows in-frame clones only, minus some. The table has some 200,000 clones, roughly 72% seen once. This material consisted of PBMCs, taken after 24 months of ibrutinib treatment. Receptors originate from a human donor with chronic lymphocytic leukemia.

The V call is TRBV4-2, the J call TRBJ1-5, with a possible D match to TRBD1 (5 bases). The CDR3 consists of 14 residues. Trimming cost V 1 base and J 6 bases, with 10 bases left between them. Germline values: CDR1 LGHNA, CDR2 YNFKEQ. In nucleotides, the CDR3 is TGTGCCAGCAGCCAAGGGGGGGTAACTCAGCCCCAGCATTTT. Translation gives CASSQGGVTQPQHF.

Here the CDR3 DNA reads TGTGCCAGTAATCCGGGACCCCTCCGGGATACGCAGTATTTT. It yields the protein CASNPGPLRDTQYF. The genes are TRBV27 and TRBJ2-3; D tentatively fits TRBD1 or TRBD2 (5 bases each). Trimming stripped 9 bases from V and 6 bases from J, with 19 bases between. The CDR3 spans 14 residues. The germline V gene encodes CDR1 MNHEY and CDR2 SMNVEV (reference sequence).

The chain couples TRBV30 to TRBJ2-5, with a possible D match to TRBD2 (6 bases). The CDR3 extends over 15 amino acids. Trimming removed 0 bases from V and 3 bases from J, with 14 bases in between. The germline V gene encodes CDR1 GTSNPN and CDR2 SVGIG (reference sequence). In nucleotides, the CDR3 is TGTGCCTGGAGTGTACCCCTAGCGATCGAAGAGACCCAGTACTTC. This translates into CAWSVPLAIEETQYF.

The chain recombines TRBV2 with TRBJ1-1; 10 nucleotides align to TRBD1. Germline values: CDR1 SNHLY, CDR2 FYNNEI. After removal of 7 bases from V and 5 bases from J, the junction contained 7 bases not matched to a gene. This CDR3 has 14 residues. This chain's CDR3 is CASITGTGVTEAFF. The CDR3 nucleotides are TGTGCCAGCATAACCGGGACAGGGGTTACTGAAGCTTTCTTT.

The genes are TRBV6-5 and TRBJ2-7, with a tentative D call TRBD2 (6 bases). The germline V and J ends were trimmed by 6 bases and 6 bases, with 18 bases remaining between them. The CDR3 spans 14 residues. Germline loops: CDR1 MNHEY, CDR2 SVGAGI. Here the CDR3 reads CASRSLGGSGEQYF. The CDR3 DNA follows: TGTGCCAGCAGATCCCTGGGGGGTAGCGGCGAGCAGTACTTC.

This clone has a handful of counts. The chain has TRBV11-2 and TRBJ2-3; D gene uncertain. The CDR3 runs 17 residues. Trimming took 5 bases from V and 2 from J, leaving 20 bases between them. The germline CDR1 and CDR2 sequences are SGHAT and FQNNGV. The CDR3 protein is CASSHGSLLMHTDTQYF. The CDR3 DNA reads as TGTGCCAGCAGCCACGGATCTCTACTTATGCACACAGATACGCAGTATTTT.

The gene calls are TRBV7-9 and TRBJ2-1, with 7 bases identical to TRBD1. This CDR3 has 15 amino acids. Trimming cost V 5 bases and J 9 bases; bases outside gene matches: 13. From germline, CDR1 is SEHNR and CDR2 FQNEAQ (reference sequence). DNA of the CDR3: TGTGCCAGCAGCACCAGACAGGGTTTTAATCCTGAGCAGTTCTTC. It yields the protein CASSTRQGFNPEQFF. The variable domain in full, completed from reference TRBV7-9 and TRBJ2-1, reads DTGVSQNPRHKITKRGQNVTFRCDPISEHNRLYWYRQTLGQGPEFLTYFQNEAQLEKSRLLSDRFSAERPKGSFSTLEIQRTEQGDSAMYLCASSTRQGFNPEQFFGPGTRLTVL.

This chain connects TRBV15 to TRBJ1-4; D not certain. Trimming left V 0 bases short and J 0 bases short, with 8 bases between. The CDR3 extends over 16 amino acids. Germline assignment: CDR1 LNHNV and CDR2 YYDKDF (reference sequence). The CDR3 DNA reads as TGTGCCACCAGCAGAGAGTACACCACAACTAATGAAAAACTGTTTTTT. It specifies CATSREYTTTNEKLFF.

The J gene is TRBJ2-2, the V gene TRBV5-1, with D possibly being TRBD2 (6 bases). With 7 bases removed from V and 6 bases from J, the gap between germline ends came to 13 bases. The germline gives CDR1 SGHRS, CDR2 YFSETQ. The CDR3 is 13 residues long. CDR3 in DNA: TGCGCCAGCCGGGACTTTAGTCCCGGGGAGCTGTTTTTT. Residues: CASRDFSPGELFF.

CDR3 loop: CASRVSNTGSQFF. As DNA, the CDR3 is TGTGCCAGCAGGGTCAGCAATACGGGGTCTCAGTTCTTC. The chain employs TRBV9 and TRBJ2-1, with a possible D match to TRBD2 (5 bases). Germline CDR1 reads SGDLS; CDR2 reads YYNGEE. V lost 5 bases and J lost 13, with 19 bases in between. The length of the CDR3 is 13 residues.

The V call is TRBV15, the J call TRBJ1-1; possible D gene TRBD1, 5 bases. Germline V gives CDR1 LNHNV, CDR2 YYDKDF (reference sequence). This CDR3 has 17 amino acids. The V end was cut by 5 bases, the J end by 1 base, with 20 bases between. This CDR3 is CATSPLVPPGRNTEAFF. The CDR3, as DNA: TGTGCCACCAGCCCCCTGGTCCCCCCAGGGCGGAACACTGAAGCTTTCTTT.

The J gene is TRBJ1-5, the V gene TRBV7-6, with 11 positions matching TRBD1. The CDR3 extends over 14 amino acids. CDR1 and CDR2 from the germline V gene are SGHVS and FNYEAQ. Losses at the gene ends were 3 bases for V and 9 bases for J; bases not matched to a gene: 4. CDR3 sequence reads: CASSFGTGGGPQHF. The DNA of the CDR3 is TGTGCCAGCAGCTTTGGGACAGGGGGTGGGCCCCAGCATTTT.

The rearrangement links TRBV19 to TRBJ2-2; D unresolved. Germline V gene sequence: CDR1 LNHDA, CDR2 SQIVND (reference sequence). Trimming took off 4 bases at V and 6 bases at J, with 3 bases between the two ends. The CDR3 consists of 11 residues. The CDR3 loop is CASSTPGELFF. DNA for the CDR3: TGTGCCAGTAGTACGCCCGGGGAGCTGTTTTTT.

This CDR3 is CASSLNGFPQNTEAFF. In DNA form, the CDR3 reads TGTGCCAGCAGTTTAAATGGGTTCCCTCAAAACACTGAAGCTTTCTTT. This chain joins TRBV27 and TRBJ1-1; D is ambiguous. The CDR3 covers 16 residues. Trimming left V 2 bases short and J 2 bases short, with 15 bases between. Germline V CDR1 and CDR2: MNHEY, SMNVEV (reference sequence).